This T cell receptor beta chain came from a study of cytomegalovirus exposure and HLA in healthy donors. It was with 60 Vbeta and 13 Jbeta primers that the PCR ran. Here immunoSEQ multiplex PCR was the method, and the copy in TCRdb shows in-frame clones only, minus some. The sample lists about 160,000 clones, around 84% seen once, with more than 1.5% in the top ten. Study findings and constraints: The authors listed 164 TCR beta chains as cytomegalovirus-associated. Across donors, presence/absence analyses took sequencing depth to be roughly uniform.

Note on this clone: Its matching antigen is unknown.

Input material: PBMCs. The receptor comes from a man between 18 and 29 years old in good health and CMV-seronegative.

The CDR3 sequence: CATSRDRGSGNTIYF. Written as DNA, the CDR3 is TGTGCCACCAGCAGAGATCGGGGATCTGGAAACACCATATATTTT. J is TRBJ1-3 and V is TRBV15; D not certain. CDR3 size: 15 residues. Trimming cost V 0 bases and J 1 base, with 7 bases left between them. Germline CDR1 reads LNHNV; CDR2 reads YYDKDF (reference sequence).